This T cell receptor beta chain was retrieved from a study of blood T cell repertoires in COVID-19. Trimming pared 2 bases from V and 2 bases from J, leaving 20 bases between. Looked up from germline, CDR1 is LNHDA and CDR2 is SQIVND (reference sequence). There are 18 residues in the CDR3. TCRdb's table, derived via immunoSEQ multiplex PCR, lists solely in-frame clones and lacks some. Among tens of thousands of clones listed, about 86% were seen once. The chain joins TRBV19 to TRBJ2-3; D possibly corresponds to TRBD2 (6 bases). The source material was peripheral blood. The origin of this receptor is a human donor in a cohort sampled during active COVID-19. CDR3 DNA sequence: TGTGCCAGTAGTATACGGAGCGGATATGGAGGGGCCACAGATACGCAGTATTTT. Its translation: CASSIRSGYGGATDTQYF. The full variable domain, completed using reference TRBV19 and TRBJ2-3, is DGGITQSPKYLFRKEGQNVTLSCEQNLNHDAMYWYRQDPGQGLRLIYYSQIVNDFQKGDIAEGYSVSREKKESFPLTVTSAQKNPTAFYLCASSIRSGYGGATDTQYFGPGTRLTVL.